This is a list of T cell receptor beta chains from one sample in a study of T cells after yellow fever vaccination. TCRdb processed the 5' RACE reads anew with MiXCR; each CDR3 protein has one entry. Of some 300,000 distinct CDR3 sequences in the sample, about 10% were seen once. The source was CD4+ T cells sorted from PBMCs, collected 45 days after the yellow fever booster vaccination. The origin of the receptors is a young man who received the YFV17D yellow fever vaccine. Each CDR3 is given with its conserved first and last residue. Fields, in order: D gene, J gene, V gene, CDR3 protein. D genes are given only for firm matches.

>-|TRBJ2-7|TRBV18
CASSPLAAGEQYF
>-|TRBJ2-2|TRBV24-1
CATKGETGELFF
>-|TRBJ1-3|TRBV7-2
CASSSPGGSGNTIYF
>-|TRBJ1-1|TRBV20-1
CSARAPSQGGTEAFF
>-|TRBJ1-6|TRBV5-1
CASSLGTVDSPLHF
>-|TRBJ2-3|TRBV4-2
CASSQDPRADTQYF
>-|TRBJ1-1|TRBV3-1
CASSQDGAAEAFF
>-|TRBJ2-3|TRBV2
CASQGAASTDTQYF
>-|TRBJ2-7|TRBV5-1
CASSRDPSYEQYF
>TRBD1|TRBJ2-2|TRBV5-1
CASSQLGQGDANTGELFF
>-|TRBJ1-4|TRBV5-1
CASSPTAPNEKLFF
>TRBD1|TRBJ1-1|TRBV5-1
CASSLGGDLTEAFF
>TRBD1|TRBJ1-1|TRBV4-3
CASSQDKTGGWNTEAFF
>TRBD1|TRBJ2-7|TRBV6-6
CASSRTGQSHEQYF
>-|TRBJ2-7|TRBV20-1
CSARVAGTYEQYF
>-|TRBJ2-2|TRBV4-2
CASSPRDPAGELFF
>TRBD1|TRBJ2-3|TRBV18
CASSPGQGGDTQYF
>TRBD2|TRBJ2-1|TRBV10-2
CASRPPGTSGGVNEQFF
>-|TRBJ2-7|TRBV5-1
CASSLVQSEQYF
>-|TRBJ2-5|TRBV7-2
CASSLNSFQETQYF
>-|TRBJ1-1|TRBV7-9
CASSLGQEGTEAFF
>-|TRBJ2-1|TRBV2
CASTKDINEQFF
>-|TRBJ1-6|TRBV2
CASNSGTAYNSPLHF
>-|TRBJ1-1|TRBV6-5
CASSYAGGIEAFF
>TRBD1|TRBJ1-5|TRBV5-1
CASSPGTGGAGQPQHF
>TRBD2|TRBJ2-2|TRBV5-1
CASSTGLAGVDGELFF
>-|TRBJ2-5|TRBV9
CASSDQGYSGSETQYF
>TRBD2|TRBJ2-2|TRBV2
CASSSAGGQRELFF
>-|TRBJ1-6|TRBV4-2
CASSQDPGSPSPLHF
>-|TRBJ1-1|TRBV9
CASSVNNRGAAFF
>TRBD1|TRBJ2-7|TRBV29-1
CSVLGQGGDEQYF
>-|TRBJ2-5|TRBV5-1
CASSQGGPSETQYF
>-|TRBJ2-1|TRBV7-8
CASSLEETSSYNEQFF
>-|TRBJ2-5|TRBV6-2/TRBV6-3
CASSYPFQRLGPYQETQYF
>TRBD1|TRBJ2-5|TRBV19
CASSWDREQTQYF